The 3 T cell receptor beta chains listed next were all sequenced from one sample in a study of cytomegalovirus exposure and HLA in healthy donors. The repertoire was sequenced with immunoSEQ multiplex PCR; TCRdb's copy has only in-frame clones and lacks some. The sample carries 120,000 or so clones, around nine tenths recorded once. The material sequenced was PBMCs. The receptors here all came from a woman between 18 and 29 years old in good health and CMV-seronegative.

This clone was recorded at least ten times. The gene calls are TRBV19 and TRBJ1-2; D possibly corresponds to TRBD1 (5 bases). There are 16 residues in the CDR3. The V gene lost 5 bases and the J gene lost 4 bases, with 20 bases spanning the gap. Germline lookup yields CDR1 LNHDA and CDR2 SQIVND (reference sequence). The CDR3 loop is CASSPPEGAAIYGYTF. In DNA, the CDR3 is TGTGCCAGTAGTCCGCCCGAAGGGGCAGCTATCTATGGCTACACCTTC.

This clone came up many times. This chain uses TRBV10-3 with TRBJ1-2, with D tentatively TRBD1 (6 bases). The ends were cut back, 6 bases at V and 6 bases at J, with 23 bases in the middle. The germline V gene encodes CDR1 ENHRY and CDR2 SYGVKD. CDR3 length equals 16 residues. In nucleotides, the CDR3 is TGTGCCATCAGAATCGCGAGGGATCGGGGGGCCCATGGCTACACCTTC. Its protein is CAIRIARDRGAHGYTF.

The chain couples TRBV14 to TRBJ2-2; a weak D match, TRBD1 (6 bases). V was trimmed by 4 bases and J by 3 bases, leaving 15 bases between them. CDR3 length: 16 residues. The germline V gene encodes CDR1 SGHDN and CDR2 FVKESK. The CDR3 DNA reads TGTGCCAGCAGCCGTGGGACACTCAGGGACACCGGGGAGCTGTTTTTT. This sequence encodes CASSRGTLRDTGELFF.